Described below is a single T cell receptor (beta chain) sequence and its context. This table comes from immunoSEQ multiplex PCR, and its TCRdb copy is limited to in-frame clones, with some not included. The sample includes approximately 30,000 clones, about 88% seen only once; the top ten take 8.3%. The sample comes from a study of T cell changes during pregnancy in multiple sclerosis. The CDR3 loop spans 17 amino acids. Per the germline V gene, CDR1 is SGHKS and CDR2 is YYEKEE (reference sequence). The ends were cut back, 4 bases at V and 8 bases at J, with 24 bases in the middle. The sample was CD8+ T cells from peripheral blood mononuclear cells, taken in the second trimester of pregnancy. The sequence derives from a female donor with multiple sclerosis, enrolled in a pregnancy study. V is TRBV5-5 and J is TRBJ1-4, with no clear D. The CDR3 bases are TGTGCCAGCAGCCCCCTATTCCTGGGAAGGGCGGGAGAAAAACTGTTTTTT. Amino acids: CASSPLFLGRAGEKLFF.